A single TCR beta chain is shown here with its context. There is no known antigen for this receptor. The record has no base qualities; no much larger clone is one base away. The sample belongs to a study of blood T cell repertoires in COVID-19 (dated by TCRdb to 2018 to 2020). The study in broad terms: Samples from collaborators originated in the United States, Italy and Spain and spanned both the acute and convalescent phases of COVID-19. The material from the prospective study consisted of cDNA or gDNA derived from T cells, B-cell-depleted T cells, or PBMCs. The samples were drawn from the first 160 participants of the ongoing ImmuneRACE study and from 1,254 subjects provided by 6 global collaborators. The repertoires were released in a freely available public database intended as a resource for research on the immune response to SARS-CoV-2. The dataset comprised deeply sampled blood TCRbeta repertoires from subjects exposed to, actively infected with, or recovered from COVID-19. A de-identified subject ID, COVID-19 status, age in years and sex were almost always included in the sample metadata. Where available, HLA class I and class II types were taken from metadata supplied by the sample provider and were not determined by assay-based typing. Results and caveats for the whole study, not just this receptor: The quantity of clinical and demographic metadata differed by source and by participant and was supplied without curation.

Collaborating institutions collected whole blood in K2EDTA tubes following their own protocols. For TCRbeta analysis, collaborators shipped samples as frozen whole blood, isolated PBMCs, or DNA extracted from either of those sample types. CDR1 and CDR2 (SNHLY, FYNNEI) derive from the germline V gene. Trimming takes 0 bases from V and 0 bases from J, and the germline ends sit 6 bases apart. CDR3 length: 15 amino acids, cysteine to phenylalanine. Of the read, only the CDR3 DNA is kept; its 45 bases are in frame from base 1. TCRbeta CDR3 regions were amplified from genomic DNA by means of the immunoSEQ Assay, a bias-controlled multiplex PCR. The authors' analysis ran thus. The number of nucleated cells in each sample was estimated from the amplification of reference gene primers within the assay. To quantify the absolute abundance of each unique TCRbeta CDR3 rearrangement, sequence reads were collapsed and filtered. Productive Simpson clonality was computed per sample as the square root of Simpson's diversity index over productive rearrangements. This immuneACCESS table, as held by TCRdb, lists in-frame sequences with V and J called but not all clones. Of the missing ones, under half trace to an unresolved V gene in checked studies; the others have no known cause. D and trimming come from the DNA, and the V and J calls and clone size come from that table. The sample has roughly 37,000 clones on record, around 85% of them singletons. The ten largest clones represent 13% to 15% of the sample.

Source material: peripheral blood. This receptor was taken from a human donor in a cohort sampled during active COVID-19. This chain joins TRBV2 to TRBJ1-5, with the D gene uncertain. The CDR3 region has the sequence CASSEAPDSNQPQHF. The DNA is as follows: TGTGCCAGCAGTGAAGCGCCAGATAGCAATCAGCCCCAGCATTTT.